A selection of T cell receptor beta chains follows, all from one sample in a study of shared clonotypes between healthy human individuals. This table comes from immunoSEQ multiplex PCR, and its TCRdb copy is limited to in-frame clones, with some not included. The sample contains 300,000 to 350,000 clones, less than 85% of which appear only once. The source material was memory CD4+ T cells sorted from blood. The receptor set was obtained from a man aged 25-45 years in good health. Both conserved end residues are trimmed from each CDR3. The order of the fields is V gene, clone size, J gene, CDR3 protein. For some rows the clone size is stated as once, few or many, or as a class when expanded; others skip it.

v_gene: TRBV5-4; abundance: many; j_gene: TRBJ1-1; CDR3aa: ASSIEQGGTEAF
v_gene: TRBV29-1; abundance: NA; j_gene: TRBJ2-2; CDR3aa: SVVAGLTTGELF
v_gene: TRBV11-2; abundance: once; j_gene: TRBJ1-4; CDR3aa: ASSVPGGEKLF
v_gene: TRBV10-1; abundance: NA; j_gene: TRBJ2-2; CDR3aa: ASNAGANTGELF
v_gene: TRBV2; abundance: NA; j_gene: TRBJ2-4; CDR3aa: ASAGRDFGNIQY
v_gene: TRBV15; abundance: NA; j_gene: TRBJ2-1; CDR3aa: ATSRANQGLAGVNEQF
v_gene: TRBV7-9; abundance: NA; j_gene: TRBJ2-7; CDR3aa: ASSPYGLVDDEQY
v_gene: TRBV19; abundance: NA; j_gene: TRBJ1-5; CDR3aa: ASSFRDRRQPQH
v_gene: TRBV7-8; abundance: few; j_gene: TRBJ1-5; CDR3aa: ASSPSPTREGNQPQH
v_gene: TRBV5-8; abundance: few; j_gene: TRBJ1-3; CDR3aa: ASSQVGRSGNTIY
v_gene: TRBV28; abundance: NA; j_gene: TRBJ2-7; CDR3aa: ASRDLSYEQY
v_gene: TRBV6-5; abundance: few; j_gene: TRBJ2-7; CDR3aa: ASSYRGQSYEQY
v_gene: TRBV2; abundance: once; j_gene: TRBJ1-1; CDR3aa: ASSEVSNTEAF
v_gene: TRBV15; abundance: NA; j_gene: TRBJ2-5; CDR3aa: ASAQGQETQY
v_gene: TRBV10-2; abundance: many; j_gene: TRBJ2-3; CDR3aa: ASHTTVGEGSTDTQY
v_gene: TRBV14; abundance: NA; j_gene: TRBJ2-7; CDR3aa: ASSHTPSGIRSHPYEQY
v_gene: TRBV10-3; abundance: many; j_gene: TRBJ2-1; CDR3aa: AIRRTSGNNEQF
v_gene: TRBV5-5; abundance: NA; j_gene: TRBJ2-1; CDR3aa: ASSPAAGGTYNEQF
v_gene: TRBV5-4; abundance: NA; j_gene: TRBJ2-2; CDR3aa: ASSGLAGTTGELF
v_gene: TRBV27; abundance: NA; j_gene: TRBJ2-1; CDR3aa: ASSSDRTYNEQF
v_gene: TRBV12-5; abundance: few; j_gene: TRBJ2-5; CDR3aa: ASGASGEETQY
v_gene: TRBV9; abundance: NA; j_gene: TRBJ2-7; CDR3aa: ASSVVGTGSSEQY
v_gene: TRBV11-3; abundance: NA; j_gene: TRBJ2-1; CDR3aa: ASGSNRGGEQF
v_gene: TRBV2; abundance: few; j_gene: TRBJ2-3; CDR3aa: ASSEEGGQRDTQY
v_gene: TRBV10-1; abundance: NA; j_gene: TRBJ2-2; CDR3aa: ASSEEGGPRSPELF
v_gene: TRBV2; abundance: NA; j_gene: TRBJ2-5; CDR3aa: ASSVAGGQETQY
v_gene: TRBV5-6; abundance: few; j_gene: TRBJ2-5; CDR3aa: ASTKRGTGQETQY
v_gene: TRBV28; abundance: few; j_gene: TRBJ2-3; CDR3aa: ASSGSTDTQY
v_gene: TRBV9; abundance: NA; j_gene: TRBJ2-7; CDR3aa: ASSVAAGGHSDEQY
v_gene: TRBV7-9; abundance: NA; j_gene: TRBJ1-4; CDR3aa: ASSLVISGDQVKLF
v_gene: TRBV4-3; abundance: NA; j_gene: TRBJ1-5; CDR3aa: ASSQGLAGNQPQH
v_gene: TRBV6-4; abundance: once; j_gene: TRBJ2-5; CDR3aa: ARGRLAEETQY
v_gene: TRBV28; abundance: NA; j_gene: TRBJ1-2; CDR3aa: ASSLLGTELYGYT
v_gene: TRBV9; abundance: NA; j_gene: TRBJ2-7; CDR3aa: ASSAGFDSYEQY
v_gene: TRBV29-1; abundance: NA; j_gene: TRBJ2-1; CDR3aa: SVEGGSNEQF
v_gene: TRBV5-8; abundance: once; j_gene: TRBJ2-7; CDR3aa: ASNRRDLSYEQY
v_gene: TRBV29-1; abundance: NA; j_gene: TRBJ2-1; CDR3aa: SVEDSGRALNEQF
v_gene: TRBV5-1; abundance: few; j_gene: TRBJ2-7; CDR3aa: ASSHTSGSYEQY
v_gene: TRBV15; abundance: NA; j_gene: TRBJ2-7; CDR3aa: ATSRVYGYEQY
v_gene: TRBV7-8; abundance: NA; j_gene: TRBJ1-3; CDR3aa: ASSLRTGGNTIY
v_gene: TRBV29-1; abundance: NA; j_gene: TRBJ2-1; CDR3aa: SVAFAYNEQF
v_gene: TRBV30; abundance: NA; j_gene: TRBJ1-1; CDR3aa: AWRENTEAF
v_gene: TRBV2; abundance: many; j_gene: TRBJ2-5; CDR3aa: ASKVRESPQTQY
v_gene: TRBV19; abundance: NA; j_gene: TRBJ2-6; CDR3aa: ASSAYRGASSGANVLT
v_gene: TRBV5-1; abundance: NA; j_gene: TRBJ2-7; CDR3aa: ASRLAGGGEQY